This TCR beta chain was recovered during a study of shared clonotypes between healthy human individuals. Between the trimmed V and J ends, which lost 2 bases and 4 bases, there was a span of 8 bases. Germline loops: CDR1 MDHEN, CDR2 SYDVKM. The CDR3 length is 14 residues. Clones were sequenced by immunoSEQ multiplex PCR, and TCRdb holds only the in-frame ones, with some missing. The table has some 1,400,000 clones, roughly 95% seen once. This receptor was taken from a man aged 30 to 45 in good health. The gene calls are TRBV28 and TRBJ2-2, with D possibly TRBD2 on 6 matching bases. Source material: naive CD4+ T cells sorted from blood. This sample's subset: CD45RA+ positively selected. CDR3 protein: CASSLTSPTGELFF. The CDR3, as DNA: TGTGCCAGCAGTTTAACTAGCCCCACCGGGGAGCTGTTTTTT.